This TCR beta chain came from a study of OX40 agonist ivuxolimab in advanced cancers. In terms of the full investigation: Ivuxolimab, which targeted the costimulatory receptor OX40 (CD134), was an agonistic, fully human IgG2 monoclonal antibody. Intravenous ivuxolimab was administered to patients every 2 weeks at six dose levels: 0.01, 0.1, 0.3, 1.5, 3 and 10 mg/kg. Among the roughly 50 dose-escalation patients, 19 had hepatocellular carcinoma, approximately 15 melanoma, 9 renal cell carcinoma and 9 head and neck cancer. In the dose-escalation cohort, 70% to 90% of patients were male, and the mean age was 60 years with a range of roughly 20 to 80. Patients were allowed to have had prior anti-PD-1, anti-PD-L1 or anti-CTLA-4 therapy, and approximately 40% of the dose-escalation patients had previously received checkpoint inhibitors. Partial responses occurred in three dose-escalation patients, of whom one had hepatocellular carcinoma and two had cutaneous melanoma. The purpose of peripheral TCRbeta sequencing was to test whether ivuxolimab changed TCR sequence diversity and led to clonal T-cell expansion. The paper describes the monotherapy dose-escalation part (N of about 54 patients) of the phase I trial of ivuxolimab. Broad study findings and their caveats: On average, CD8+ T cells showed more expanded clones than CD4+ T cells after ivuxolimab. The antigen specificity of the peripheral T cells that underwent clonal expansion was not determined. Low levels of normalized T-cell clonal expansion were also seen in some patients who did not respond. At doses from 0.1 to 3.0 mg/kg, clonal expansion was seen in both CD4+ and CD8+ blood T cells between baseline and week 6. In partial responders in the 0.1-3.0 mg/kg groups, normalized peripheral clonal expansion was found to be among the lowest, especially among CD8+ T cells.

CDR1 is given as SGHTA and CDR2 as FQGNSA, both from the germline V gene. The CDR3 runs 15 residues from the cysteine to the phenylalanine. The read is trimmed to its CDR3 DNA, 45 bases read in frame from base 1. V trim: 4 bases; J trim: 0 bases; unmatched bases: 6. With regard to this clone: Its recognized antigen is unknown. Per-nucleotide qualities are absent, and no much larger clonotype sits a single base away.

For sequencing of the TCRbeta CDR3 region, genomic DNA was extracted from the sorted cells. The immunoSEQ Assay was used to sequence the TCRbeta CDR3 regions. TCRdb took this table from immuneACCESS and kept in-frame rearrangements with V and J called. Such tables lack part of the clones; where checked against another copy, unresolved V genes explain under half of the gap, and the rest is unexplained. This sample lists 85,000 to 120,000 clones; 90% were detected once. The ten biggest clones cover 0.48% of the sample. The trial excluded patients who had a history of autoimmune disease or were on systemic immunosuppression. Peripheral blood for TCR sequencing was collected from all dose cohorts at baseline, on cycle 4 day 1, and on cycle 7 day 1. Samples came from an open-label, multicenter, first-in-human phase I dose-escalation trial of ivuxolimab. Adults with locally advanced or metastatic head and neck squamous cell, hepatocellular, melanoma or renal cell carcinoma were enrolled in the trial. Before TCR sequencing, CD4+ T cells and CD8+ T cells were sorted from peripheral blood as separate populations.

The receptor's source is an adult with an advanced solid tumor such as melanoma, head and neck, liver or kidney cancer. The rearranged chain carries TRBV7-2 and TRBJ2-7, with TRBD1 matching 7 junction bases. Sequencing used CD4+ or CD8+ T cells sorted from blood, obtained in a trial of the OX40 agonist ivuxolimab. The CDR3 has the sequence CASSSGQVTSYEQYF. The bases are TGTGCCAGCAGCTCAGGACAGGTTACCTCCTACGAGCAGTACTTC.